These 24 T cell receptor beta chains share one sample of origin, sequenced in a study of radiotherapy plus CTLA-4 blockade in lung cancer. Measured with immunoSEQ multiplex PCR; TCRdb has only the in-frame clones, and not every one. The sample shows around 29,000 clones, 80% to 90% of them seen only once. The sample was peripheral blood, taken from a patient treated with radiotherapy plus ipilimumab. These receptors were collected from a human donor with non-small cell lung cancer that progressed on radiotherapy plus ipilimumab.

The gene calls are TRBV6-1 and TRBJ1-1; perhaps TRBD1 as D (5 bases). Germline V gives CDR1 MNHNS, CDR2 SASEGT. The germline V and J ends were trimmed by 7 bases and 4 bases, with 10 bases remaining between them. This CDR3 has 12 residues. This chain's CDR3 is CASIRGGTEAFF. The CDR3 nucleotides read TGTGCCAGCATCCGGGGGGGCACTGAAGCTTTCTTT.

The chain couples TRBV15 to TRBJ2-5, with TRBD1 matching over 7 bases. Germline V gives CDR1 LNHNV, CDR2 YYDKDF (reference sequence). After removal of 5 bases from V and 2 bases from J, the junction contained 2 bases not matched to a gene. The CDR3 is made up of 13 amino acids. CDR3 sequence: CATSGRGQETQYF. DNA of the CDR3: TGTGCCACCAGCGGCAGGGGGCAAGAGACCCAGTACTTC.

This chain links TRBV7-8 with TRBJ1-2; D perhaps matches TRBD1 (6 bases). The CDR3 is made up of 17 amino acids. V lost 5 bases to trimming and J lost 1 base, with 20 bases between them. Germline-derived CDR1 and CDR2 are SGHVS and FQNEAQ. CDR3 sequence (DNA): TGTGCCAGCAGCCCTGGGGGGGGGCTCTCCATTAACTATGGCTACACCTTC. It specifies CASSPGGGLSINYGYTF.

This chain joins TRBV7-3 and TRBJ2-3; 11 bases are shared with TRBD2. The junction had 9 bases not matched to a gene; V was cut back by 4 bases and J by 0 bases. Germline assignment: CDR1 SGHTA and CDR2 FQGTGA. The CDR3 has 18 amino acids. The CDR3 loop reads CASSSYSGGAYSTDTQYF. In DNA, the CDR3 is TGTGCCAGCAGCTCCTATAGCGGGGGGGCCTATAGCACAGATACGCAGTATTTT.

The chain carries TRBV29-1 and TRBJ2-1; 8 bases agree with TRBD2. The CDR3 extends over 16 amino acids. From germline, CDR1 is SQVTM and CDR2 ANQGSEA. Trimming removed 6 bases from V and 0 bases from J; junction bases left unmatched: 10. The CDR3, as DNA: TGCAGCGTGAAGGCAGTCGGGGGGGCCTCCTACAATGAGCAGTTCTTC. Translating gives CSVKAVGGASYNEQFF.

The chain combines TRBV28 with TRBJ1-3; TRBD1 aligns across 10 bases. CDR1 is MDHEN and CDR2 is SYDVKM in the germline V gene. The length of the CDR3 is 18 residues. V was pared by 1 base and J by 1 base, with 7 bases of the junction left unmatched. The CDR3 nucleotides are TGTGCCAGCAGTTTATCTCTCCGGGACAGGGGTTCTGGAAACACCATATATTTT. Its protein is CASSLSLRDRGSGNTIYF. The whole variable domain, filled in from reference TRBV28 and TRBJ1-3, reads DVKVTQSSRYLVKRTGEKVFLECVQDMDHENMFWYRQDPGLGLRLIYFSYDVKMKEKGDIPEGYSVSREKKERFSLILESASTNQTSMYLCASSLSLRDRGSGNTIYFGEGSWLTVV.

This sequence joins TRBV6-5 and TRBJ1-1; maybe TRBD1 (6 bases). This CDR3 is built from 14 residues. Trimming took 7 bases from V and 3 from J, leaving 15 bases between them. Germline V gene lookup returns CDR1 MNHEY and CDR2 SVGAGI. CDR3 protein: CASKRIQGYTEAFF. The CDR3 DNA follows: TGTGCCAGCAAGAGAATCCAGGGGTACACTGAAGCTTTCTTT.

This clone was seen just once. The V and J genes are TRBV11-2 and TRBJ2-5, with 9 bases that match TRBD2. Germline assignment: CDR1 SGHAT and CDR2 FQNNGV. The CDR3 consists of 17 residues. The V gene end was trimmed by 2 bases and the J gene end by 1 base; junction bases not matched to a gene: 8. As DNA, the CDR3 is TGTGCCAGCAGCTTAAGGTCTAGCGGGGTGACCCAAGAGACCCAGTACTTC. Protein: CASSLRSSGVTQETQYF.

The gene calls are TRBV18 and TRBJ1-1; D not certain. Deletions cut 3 bases from V and 10 bases from J, with 12 bases between. In germline, CDR1 is KGHSH, CDR2 LQKENI. The CDR3 contains 12 residues. The CDR3 nucleotides are TGTGCCAGCTCACCCCCATCGAGGGTAGCTTTCTTT. Translation: CASSPPSRVAFF.

This clone occurred once. This sequence joins TRBV6-1 and TRBJ1-2; TRBD1 matches at 12 bases. V gave up 5 bases and J gave up 9 bases; unmatched junction bases: 7. Per the germline V gene, CDR1 is MNHNS and CDR2 is SASEGT. This CDR3 region has 14 residues. The CDR3 region has the DNA TGTGCCAGCAGTCCGAGCGGGACAGGGGGCCGCTACACCTTC. Translating gives CASSPSGTGGRYTF.

V usage is TRBV2 and J usage is TRBJ2-5, with 10 bases aligning to TRBD1. There are 15 residues in the CDR3. Germline V gene data show CDR1 as SNHLY and CDR2 as FYNNEI. Unmatched junction bases numbered 6, after V lost 5 bases and J lost 3 bases. CDR3: CASSRDRGVEETQYF. The CDR3 DNA is TGTGCCAGCAGTAGGGACAGGGGAGTTGAAGAGACCCAGTACTTC.

The chain uses TRBV5-1 and TRBJ1-2; D is unclear. Looked up from germline, CDR1 is SGHRS and CDR2 is YFSETQ. This CDR3 contains 13 residues. V was trimmed by 4 bases and J by 2 bases, leaving 9 bases between them. DNA for the CDR3: TGCGCCAGCAGCAAGACAACCAACTATGGCTACACCTTC. Translated, it gives CASSKTTNYGYTF. Full variable domain (remainder filled in from reference TRBV5-1 and TRBJ1-2): KAGVTQTPRYLIKTRGQQVTLSCSPISGHRSVSWYQQTPGQGLQFLFEYFSETQRNKGNFPGRFSGRQFSNSRSEMNVSTLELGDSALYLCASSKTTNYGYTFGSGTRLTVV.

The rearrangement joins TRBV7-6 to TRBJ2-5; D is unresolved. Deletions cut 0 bases from V and 5 bases from J, with 7 bases between. The CDR3 consists of 13 residues. The germline CDR1 and CDR2 sequences are SGHVS and FNYEAQ. For the CDR3, the DNA is TGTGCCAGCAGCTTAGCGTTACTTGAGACCCAGTACTTC. This translates into CASSLALLETQYF.

The V gene is TRBV6-1, the J gene TRBJ2-5, with D possibly TRBD2 on 5 matching bases. CDR1 is MNHNS, CDR2 SASEGT, per germline. V lost 4 bases and J 7 bases, leaving 16 bases between the germline ends. This CDR3 contains 14 residues. The CDR3 spells CASSGREPSATQYF. CDR3 bases: TGTGCCAGCAGTGGCCGGGAACCCTCGGCGACCCAGTACTTC.

The J gene is TRBJ1-5, the V gene TRBV19, with 8 bases aligning to TRBD1. Germline values: CDR1 LNHDA, CDR2 SQIVND (reference sequence). Unmatched junction bases numbered 8, after V lost 9 bases and J lost 4 bases. This CDR3 is built from 14 residues. CDR3 residues: CASKTGAANQPQHF. The CDR3 DNA sequence: TGTGCCAGCAAGACAGGGGCCGCAAATCAGCCCCAGCATTTT.

This clone was seen a handful of times. V and J are TRBV5-1 and TRBJ1-1, with TRBD1 as a possible D gene (6 bases). Germline-derived CDR1 and CDR2 are SGHRS and YFSETQ. The CDR3 loop spans 15 amino acids. Trimming took off 0 bases at V and 4 bases at J, with 13 bases between the two ends. The CDR3 bases are TGCGCCAGCAGCTTGGGTGCTACAGGGACCACTGAAGCTTTCTTT. This translates into CASSLGATGTTEAFF.

The chain recombines TRBV4-1 with TRBJ1-1; no reliable D call. The CDR3 sequence is 12 residues long. V was pared by 0 bases and J by 9 bases, with 8 bases between. Looked up from germline, CDR1 is MGHRA and CDR2 is YSYEKL. The CDR3 loop reads CASSQDWRKAFF. CDR3 DNA: TGCGCCAGCAGCCAAGACTGGAGGAAAGCTTTCTTT.

The V and J genes are TRBV10-2 and TRBJ2-3, with 8 bases lining up with TRBD2. The CDR3 has 14 residues. Germline CDR1 reads WSHSY; CDR2 reads SAAADI. V trimming: 8 bases; J trimming: 1 base; junction bases outside the gene matches: 5. Here the CDR3 DNA reads TGCGCCAGCGGTTCAGCGGGGGGCACAGATACGCAGTATTTT. As protein: CASGSAGGTDTQYF.

This chain links TRBV4-1 with TRBJ2-1; the match to TRBD1 covers 7 bases. V was clipped by 4 bases and J by 0 bases; unmatched bases: 9. Germline V gives CDR1 MGHRA, CDR2 YSYEKL. This CDR3 spans 17 amino acids. DNA for the CDR3: TGCGCCAGCAGCCTGACAGGGTTCGGAAGCTCCTACAATGAGCAGTTCTTC. This encodes CASSLTGFGSSYNEQFF.

This clone was counted only a few times. The chain uses TRBV27 and TRBJ1-5; D is undetermined. CDR1 and CDR2 from the germline V gene are MNHEY and SMNVEV (reference sequence). This CDR3 comprises 15 residues. Trimming cost V 6 bases and J 0 bases, with 12 bases left between them. This CDR3 is CASRAGLISNQPQHF. CDR3 nucleotides: TGTGCCAGCAGGGCAGGACTGATTAGCAATCAGCCCCAGCATTTT.

J is TRBJ2-3 and V is TRBV19, with 7 bases lining up with TRBD1. J was trimmed by 2 bases and V by 6 bases; bases with no gene match: 8. CDR1 and CDR2 from the germline V gene are LNHDA and SQIVND (reference sequence). The length of the CDR3 is 15 residues. In DNA, the CDR3 is TGTGCCAGTAGGGACAGGCGTACGGTCACAGATACGCAGTATTTT. Its protein product is CASRDRRTVTDTQYF.

This sequence joins TRBV15 and TRBJ2-2; D is perhaps TRBD1 (5 bases). V gave up 7 bases and J gave up 5 bases, with 14 bases separating them. The CDR3 length is 14 residues. CDR1 and CDR2 from the germline V gene are LNHNV and YYDKDF (reference sequence). This CDR3 is CATKRGPETGELFF. DNA of the CDR3: TGTGCCACCAAAAGGGGCCCGGAAACCGGGGAGCTGTTTTTT.

The chain carries TRBV28 and TRBJ2-7; weak D call: TRBD1 (6 bases). V dropped 5 bases and J dropped 0 bases, with 14 bases sitting between them. The CDR3 has 15 amino acids. Germline V lookup: CDR1 MDHEN, CDR2 SYDVKM. CDR3 protein: CASSPPGQSSYEQYF. CDR3 sequence (DNA): TGTGCCAGCAGTCCCCCCGGACAGTCCTCCTACGAGCAGTACTTC.

This rearrangement joins TRBV4-2 to TRBJ1-4; possibly TRBD1 for D (5 bases). The germline V and J ends were trimmed by 1 base and 7 bases, with 16 bases remaining between them. CDR1 is LGHNA and CDR2 is YNFKEQ in the germline V gene. The CDR3 loop spans 16 amino acids. The CDR3 DNA is TGTGCCAGCAGCCAAGGGGATGGTGGGGCGCGTGAAAAACTGTTTTTT. It yields the protein CASSQGDGGAREKLFF.